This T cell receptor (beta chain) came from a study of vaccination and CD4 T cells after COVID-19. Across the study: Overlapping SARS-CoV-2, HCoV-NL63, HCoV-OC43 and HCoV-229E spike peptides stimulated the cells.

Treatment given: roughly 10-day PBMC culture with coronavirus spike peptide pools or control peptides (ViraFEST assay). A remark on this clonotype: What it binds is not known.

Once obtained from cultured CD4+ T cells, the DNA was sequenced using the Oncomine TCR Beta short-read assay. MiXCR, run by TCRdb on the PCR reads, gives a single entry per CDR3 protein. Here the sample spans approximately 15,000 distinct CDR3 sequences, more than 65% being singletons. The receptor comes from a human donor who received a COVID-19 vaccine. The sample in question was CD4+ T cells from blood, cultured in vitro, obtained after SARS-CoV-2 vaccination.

CDR3 bases: TGTGCCAGCAGAACAGGGGGCTATGGCTACACCTTC. Its translation is CASRTGGYGYTF. The chain couples TRBV6-1 to TRBJ1-2; 8 bases match TRBD1. CDR1 is MNHNS and CDR2 is SASEGT in the germline V gene. V dropped 6 bases and J dropped 4; count of bases not matched to a gene: 1. This CDR3 comprises 12 residues.